This TCR beta chain was captured in a study of CD8 T cells in ankylosing spondylitis. Study observations and caveats: About eight highly homologous variants made up a TCR beta motif that seemed to typify ankylosing spondylitis blood.

This clonotype was detected ten times or more. Its antigen is not identified. From the 5' RACE reads, TCRdb called clonotypes with MiXCR, one entry per CDR3 protein. The repertoire holds approximately 300,000 distinct CDR3 sequences, with roughly 20% as singletons. V lost 1 base, J lost 7 bases, and 14 bases lay in between. The CDR3 length is 14 residues. Germline lookup yields CDR1 SGDLS and CDR2 YYNGEE. The material sequenced was blood, either unsorted or a sorted T cell fraction (not recorded which). This TCR derives from a female donor with ankylosing spondylitis or in good health (not recorded which). This sequence joins TRBV9 and TRBJ1-2, with D possibly being TRBD1 (6 bases). CDR3 residues: CASSVTSGVGGYTF. CDR3 nucleotide sequence: TGTGCCAGCAGCGTAACCTCAGGGGTCGGTGGCTACACCTTC.